What follows describes a single T cell receptor (beta chain). This clonotype was seen many times. Its specific antigen is unknown. No much larger clone exists at a distance of one base, and base qualities are not known. This specimen comes from a study of regulatory T cells in long-lasting Graves disease (dated by TCRdb to 2020 to 2023). Broadly, across the study: Patients with newly diagnosed Graves' disease had been on antithyroid drugs for under 3 months. Peripheral blood TCR sequencing and RNA sequencing compared persistent Graves' disease patients with newly diagnosed Graves' disease patients. A total of roughly 33 samples were covered by TCR sequencing, comprising some 13 persistent and around 20 newly diagnosed Graves' disease patients. The study was registered as a clinical trial and conducted in China. General conclusions and limits of the study: Persistent patients shared more public clonotypes among themselves (under 3,000) than newly diagnosed patients did (about 970). Sequencing and analysis were limited to the TCR beta chain. TRBV28, TRBJ1-2 and TRBJ2-5 were preferentially used in persistent disease, while TRBV20-1 and TRBJ2-1 were favored in newly diagnosed disease. Only peripheral blood was studied, because thyroid tissue, the primary lesion, was inaccessible. As a limitation, the authors acknowledged that the small sample size may reduce accuracy. Persistent Graves' disease patients showed lower TCR Shannon entropy and fewer highly expanded clones than newly diagnosed patients, suggesting clonal expansion.

Reading the label with the study, this specimen's time point is: newly diagnosed GD, antithyroid drugs for less than 3 months. For both TCR sequencing and RNA sequencing, RNA was extracted from PBMCs in TRIzol. Graves' disease was diagnosed according to American Thyroid Association guidelines. Recruitment of patients was carried out at an endocrinology department in Xi'an, China. Each patient gave roughly 8.4 milliliters of peripheral blood, collected in an EDTA anticoagulant tube. Ficoll Paque Plus density gradient separation was used to isolate PBMCs, and no additional T cell sorting was done. RNA quality was checked with an Agilent 2100 Bioanalyzer and agarose gel, and concentration with a NanoDrop 2000. Library preparation was by multiplex PCR. Sequencer: Illumina HiSeq 4000. TCR beta libraries were built with iRepertoire HTBI primers and Arm-PCR amplification of CDR3 regions. PCR products were gel purified before sequencing. As for the authors' bioinformatics: Across samples, around 62 TRBV and 15 or so TRBJ segments were identified and used for gene usage analysis of CDR3 amino acid clonotypes. COPE and FqMerger were used to merge the filtered high-quality paired reads into contigs. BLAST was used to align contigs to IMGT TRBV, TRBD and TRBJ reference genes, with CDR3 defined following IMGT. Any clonotype with a frequency above 0.1% was counted as a highly expanded clone. Shannon entropy was used to measure repertoire diversity, and the Gini coefficient was used to measure V-J evenness. Public clonotypes were defined as clonotypes shared by more than one individual. The raw public reads went through TCRdb reprocessing: fastp at Q25, MiXCR clone calling, in-frame beta chains kept. Rows are combined by CDR3 protein, so each entry shows the most common genes and DNA. The V and J calls, along with clone size, are taken from TCRdb and not from the paper's own processing. Within this sample are about 450,000 distinct CDR3 sequences, with 14% of them counted one time only. Over 15% of the sample goes to the ten largest clones.

The germline V gene provides CDR1 SGHTA and CDR2 FQGNSA. Trimmed from V: 7 bases; trimmed from J: 4 bases; junction bases lacking a gene match: 7. Its CDR3 holds 14 amino acids, cysteine through phenylalanine. Only the CDR3 portion is preserved as DNA: 42 bases, with reading frame beginning at the first base. This sample was shared with a second study, whose subject was T cells in Graves' hyperthyroidism and ophthalmopathy. Per that second paper: Stable Graves' hyperthyroidism was defined as no progression to ophthalmopathy during 18 months of follow-up. The hyperthyroidism patients were between 18 and 65 years old and newly diagnosed, with a disease duration of less than 2 months. The study excluded patients with uncontrolled infections, other autoimmune diseases, pregnancy or lactation. Diagnoses relied on clinical symptoms, serum thyroxine and TRAb, thyroid ultrasound and orbital computed tomography. A first-round RT-PCR of the TCR CDR3 used the HTBI primer set with the Qiagen OneStep RT-PCR kit. Most expanded thyroid clonotypes (frequency above 0.001) were also found in blood, which suggests that blood repertoires may mirror thyroid immune responses. A model built on a 13 V-J signature distinguished ophthalmopathy from stable hyperthyroidism, reaching about 89% sensitivity and approximately 83% specificity in cross-validation and 80%/75% in testing. During validation, the model predicted progression to ophthalmopathy a median of about 6.3 months ahead of onset, with around 65% sensitivity and around 73% specificity. To identify TCR V-J signatures that set the groups apart, the researchers used a discovery cohort of more than 95 patients, made up of 40 to 45 with Graves' ophthalmopathy and 57 with stable Graves' hyperthyroidism. Whether ophthalmopathy could be predicted prospectively was tested in an independent validation cohort made up of 18 hyperthyroidism patients plus 17 patients who later progressed to ophthalmopathy. The approximately 100 discovery patients were divided at random into training and test sets in a 7:3 ratio. Thyroid tissue and blood T-cell repertoires from six Graves' hyperthyroidism patients were also compared in the study. Once sampling was done, hyperthyroidism patients were given methimazole at a starting dose of 30 mg daily, whereas ophthalmopathy patients were given high-dose intravenous methylprednisolone. The libraries were constructed in a second round of multiplex PCR and then size-selected and purified. The libraries were sequenced on an Illumina HiSeq2000 using paired-end 100 bp reads. SOAPnuke was used to process the raw data, removing reads that contained adapters or uncalled bases, had a mean Phred below 15, or lacked an exact match to the constant primer or identifier. High-quality paired reads were merged using COPE v1.2.5, and each unique nucleotide sequence was defined as a clonotype. MiTCR v1.1 was used to align clonotypes to the IMGT TRBV, TRBD and TRBJ reference segments. The analysis was restricted to V-J combinations with a frequency above 0.0001, which together covered 99.2% of the repertoires. The TCS score was defined as F50 (clonal expansion) divided by E x V (chaos), with BLOSUM62-based TCRdist calculated between CDR3 peptides within each V-J. Welch's t-statistics and random forest reduced roughly 530 V-J features to roughly 13, which were used in a naive Bayes classifier (R e1071). No statistical method was used to set the sample size in advance, and investigators knew the group allocation. According to the paper, TCR Vbeta CDR3 sequencing was carried out on more than 120 peripheral blood samples, which came from about 45 ophthalmopathy, 80 or so hyperthyroidism and some 17 progressor patients.

The chain uses TRBV7-2 and TRBJ2-3; 8 central nucleotides agree with TRBD2. The sequencing used peripheral blood mononuclear cells (PBMCs), collected at new diagnosis, from a patient treated with antithyroid drugs. This sequence originates from a woman aged 50 to 60 with Graves disease. Donor details come from another sample of the same person, matched by shared clones. The bases read TGTGCCAGCACCAAGCGGGAGTGGTCAGATACGCAGTATTTT. Its protein is CASTKREWSDTQYF.